The 26 T cell receptor beta chains in this list originate from one sample, sequenced in a study of blood T cell repertoires in COVID-19. The assay was immunoSEQ multiplex PCR, and TCRdb's table has in-frame clones only and misses some. The repertoire holds tens of thousands of clones, over 70% seen once, with more than 8.5% in the top ten. The source material was peripheral blood. The origin of the receptors is a man aged 25-45 years with COVID-19, enrolled during active disease.

The chain employs TRBV20-1 and TRBJ2-4, with D perhaps matching TRBD1 (5 bases). Trimming took off 7 bases at V and 12 bases at J, with 13 bases between the two ends. CDR3 length: 10 amino acids. Germline CDR1 is DFQATT and CDR2 is SNEGSKA (reference sequence). In DNA form, the CDR3 reads TGCAGTGTCCCAAGGGGAACTCAGTACTTC. This sequence encodes CSVPRGTQYF.

In its sample, this clone ranks as medium-sized. The chain joins TRBV6-2 or TRBV6-3 to TRBJ2-5; D is perhaps TRBD2 (5 bases). The germline CDR1 and CDR2 sequences are MNHEY and SVGEGT. The CDR3 spans 13 residues. V was cut by 2 bases and J by 5 bases, with 9 bases left in between. Here the CDR3 reads CASSYAEAETQYF. CDR3 nucleotides: TGTGCCAGCAGTTACGCGGAGGCGGAGACCCAGTACTTC.

The chain employs TRBV3-1 (or the pseudogene TRBV3-2) and TRBJ1-6, with 7 bases that match TRBD1. The CDR3 is 15 amino acids. Germline values: CDR1 LGHDT, CDR2 YNNKEL (reference sequence). J gave up 7 bases and V 6 bases, and 9 bases lay outside the gene matches. The CDR3 nucleotides read TGTGCCAGCAGACATTCCACAGGGGCGAATTCACCCCTCCACTTT. It specifies CASRHSTGANSPLHF.

The chain combines TRBV7-8 with TRBJ2-7; 8 bases map to TRBD2. Germline V gene lookup returns CDR1 SGHVS and CDR2 FQNEAQ. This CDR3 region has 15 residues. With V trimmed by 5 bases and J by 3 bases, 9 bases remained unmatched. The CDR3 sequence: CASSREPGLVYEQYF. In DNA form, the CDR3 reads TGTGCCAGCAGCCGAGAACCGGGACTAGTCTACGAGCAGTACTTC.

The rearrangement joins TRBV19 to TRBJ2-5, with 8 nucleotides matching TRBD2. Looked up from germline, CDR1 is LNHDA and CDR2 is SQIVND (reference sequence). The CDR3 loop spans 15 amino acids. V trimming: 5 bases; J trimming: 5 bases; junction bases outside the gene matches: 10. CDR3 amino acids: CASSASSGIGETQYF. For the CDR3, the DNA is TGTGCCAGTAGTGCGAGTAGCGGGATCGGGGAGACCCAGTACTTC.

The chain is built from TRBV19 and TRBJ1-6; D unresolved. This CDR3 contains 16 residues. Trimming took off 6 bases at V and 7 bases at J, with 19 bases between the two ends. Per the germline V gene, CDR1 is LNHDA and CDR2 is SQIVND (reference sequence). CDR3 sequence: CASSRPRGGRNSPLHF. Here the CDR3 DNA reads TGTGCCAGTAGCCGGCCCCGGGGAGGGAGAAATTCACCCCTCCACTTT.

This clone came up a few times. This rearrangement joins TRBV3-1 (or the pseudogene TRBV3-2) to TRBJ1-6; TRBD1 aligns across 8 bases. V lost 9 bases to trimming and J lost 8 bases; unmatched junction nucleotides: 3. The CDR3 is 12 amino acids. CDR1 and CDR2 (germline): LGHDT, YNNKEL (reference sequence). In DNA, the CDR3 is TGTGCCAGAAGACAGGGGTATTCACCCCTCCACTTT. As protein: CARRQGYSPLHF.

This chain uses TRBV7-2 with TRBJ2-3; tentatively, D is TRBD2 (6 bases). V lost 3 bases to trimming and J lost 0 bases, with 10 bases between them. CDR1 is SGHTA and CDR2 is FQGNSA in the germline V gene. This CDR3 spans 15 amino acids. The CDR3 spells CASSFSGFSTDTQYF. The DNA for the CDR3 is TGTGCCAGCAGCTTCAGCGGGTTTAGCACAGATACGCAGTATTTT.

The chain is built from TRBV4-3 and TRBJ2-7; D is uncertain. Per germline, CDR1 LGHNA and CDR2 YSLEER. Deletions cut 0 bases from V and 6 bases from J, with 15 bases between. The CDR3 consists of 15 residues. The CDR3 DNA is TGCGCCAGCAGCCAAGATGTGGCGGCCCTGGGCGAGCAGTACTTC. It translates to CASSQDVAALGEQYF.

This clone was found once. The V call is TRBV4-2, the J call TRBJ1-2; D is uncertain. This CDR3 is built from 16 residues. From germline, CDR1 is LGHNA and CDR2 YNFKEQ. Trimming cost V 0 bases and J 3 bases, with 14 bases left between them. As DNA, the CDR3 is TGTGCCAGCAGCCAAGATAGACCGCCGAGCGACTATGGCTACACCTTC. Translated: CASSQDRPPSDYGYTF.

The V gene is TRBV29-1, the J gene TRBJ2-5; 7 bases are a match to TRBD2. Trimming removed 1 base from V and 4 bases from J; junction bases left unmatched: 6. CDR1 and CDR2 (germline): SQVTM, ANQGSEA. CDR3 length: 14 amino acids. CDR3 sequence reads: CSVEVAGEGETQYF. The CDR3 region has the DNA TGCAGCGTTGAAGTGGCGGGGGAGGGAGAGACCCAGTACTTC.

The V gene is TRBV14, the J gene TRBJ1-5; 8 bases line up with TRBD1. The CDR3 consists of 18 residues. From germline, CDR1 is SGHDN and CDR2 FVKESK. Trimming removed 10 bases from V and 2 bases from J; junction bases left unmatched: 19. The CDR3 is CATPSGNQGARGNQPQHF. The CDR3 nucleotides read TGTGCCACCCCGAGTGGTAATCAGGGGGCGAGGGGCAATCAGCCCCAGCATTTT.

The V gene is TRBV4-1, the J gene TRBJ2-1, with 8 bases lining up with TRBD2. With 6 bases clipped from V and 0 bases from J, the junction kept 4 bases outside the gene matches. Germline CDR1 reads MGHRA; CDR2 reads YSYEKL. This CDR3 spans 15 amino acids. In nucleotides, the CDR3 is TGCGCCAGCAGGTTGAGCGGGAGCTCCTACAATGAGCAGTTCTTC. Protein sequence: CASRLSGSSYNEQFF.

The chain carries TRBV28 and TRBJ1-5; D ambiguous. The V end was cut by 3 bases, the J end by 1 base, with 10 bases between. The CDR3 contains 15 residues. The V gene's germline CDR1 is MDHEN and CDR2 SYDVKM. The CDR3 bases are TGTGCCAGCAGTTTTAACAGCATAAGCAATCAGCCCCAGCATTTT. Translated: CASSFNSISNQPQHF.

There are a few counts of this clone. This sequence joins TRBV9 and TRBJ1-2, with 7 bases identical to TRBD1. V shed 4 bases and J 7 bases; nucleotides not matched to a gene: 4. The germline gives CDR1 SGDLS, CDR2 YYNGEE. The CDR3 is 12 amino acids. The DNA of the CDR3 is TGTGCCAGCAGCCGGACAGGCCTTGGCTACACCTTC. Its protein is CASSRTGLGYTF.

The chain combines TRBV28 with TRBJ1-3, with unresolved D. CDR1 is MDHEN and CDR2 is SYDVKM in the germline V gene. CDR3 length: 16 residues. V lost 0 bases to trimming and J lost 4 bases, with 13 bases between them. The CDR3 sequence is CASSLWENPAGNTIYF. In nucleotides, the CDR3 is TGTGCCAGCAGTTTATGGGAGAACCCCGCGGGAAACACCATATATTTT.

This chain connects TRBV5-4 to TRBJ1-2; D may be TRBD1 (5 bases). V was cut by 5 bases and J by 6 bases, with 11 bases left in between. The CDR3 contains 12 residues. Germline-derived CDR1 and CDR2 are SGHNT and YYREEE (reference sequence). CDR3 nucleotides: TGTGCCAGCAGTCAGGCAGGGAATGGCTACACCTTC. Translating gives CASSQAGNGYTF.

The chain couples TRBV3-1 (or the pseudogene TRBV3-2) to TRBJ1-1; D uncertain. Trimming cost V 0 bases and J 7 bases, with 6 bases left between them. This CDR3 region has 12 residues. From germline, CDR1 is LGHDT and CDR2 YNNKEL (reference sequence). CDR3 protein: CASSQDAGEAFF. In nucleotides, the CDR3 is TGTGCCAGCAGCCAAGATGCAGGTGAAGCTTTCTTT.

This clone was recorded only once. The chain combines TRBV7-9 with TRBJ2-5, with 11 bases matching TRBD1. The CDR3 extends over 14 amino acids. CDR1 SEHNR and CDR2 FQNEAQ come from the germline V gene (reference sequence). J lost 4 bases, V lost 5 bases, and 3 bases had no gene match. CDR3 region: CASSRDRGLETQYF. The DNA for the CDR3 is TGTGCCAGCAGCCGGGACAGGGGGTTAGAGACCCAGTACTTC.

The chain recombines TRBV19 with TRBJ1-3; D call uncertain. The length of the CDR3 is 14 residues. With 5 bases removed from V and 0 bases from J, the gap between germline ends came to 8 bases. Germline-derived CDR1 and CDR2 are LNHDA and SQIVND (reference sequence). CDR3 in DNA: TGTGCCAGTAGTGTTGGGAGCTCTGGAAACACCATATATTTT. Translation gives CASSVGSSGNTIYF.

This sequence joins TRBV10-1 and TRBJ2-7, with a tentative D call TRBD1 (5 bases). Germline V CDR1 and CDR2: WNHNN, SYGVQD (reference sequence). The CDR3 covers 14 residues. The V and J ends lost 3 bases and 5 bases respectively, with 14 bases between them. The CDR3, as DNA: TGCGCCAGCAGTGATTTCGGCAGGGTGGACGAGCAGTACTTC. Translating gives CASSDFGRVDEQYF.

This clone showed up just a few times. The chain joins TRBV2 to TRBJ1-1, with TRBD1 as a possible D gene (6 bases). The CDR3 loop spans 14 amino acids. Trimming pared 7 bases from V and 3 bases from J, leaving 15 bases between. The germline V gene has CDR1 SNHLY and CDR2 FYNNEI. CDR3 sequence: CASILQGWDTEAFF. CDR3 coding DNA: TGTGCCAGCATCTTACAGGGCTGGGACACTGAAGCTTTCTTT.

The CDR3 protein is CASSTGTGLNQPQHF. CDR3 bases: TGTGCCAGCTCAACTGGGACAGGGCTAAATCAGCCCCAGCATTTT. V gene TRBV18 combines with J gene TRBJ1-5; 9 nucleotides match TRBD1. J was trimmed by 4 bases and V by 5 bases; bases with no gene match: 6. The V gene's germline CDR1 is KGHSH and CDR2 LQKENI. This CDR3 has 15 residues.

This clone was picked up one time. J is TRBJ2-7 and V is TRBV7-2; possibly TRBD1 for D (6 bases). The germline gives CDR1 SGHTA, CDR2 FQGNSA. V was trimmed by 5 bases and J by 3 bases, leaving 11 bases between them. The CDR3 consists of 13 residues. As DNA, the CDR3 is TGTGCCAGCAGCCCTTTCAGGGGCTACGAGCAGTACTTC. It is translated as CASSPFRGYEQYF.

The gene calls are TRBV5-5 and TRBJ2-7; 12 bases match TRBD2. Looked up from germline, CDR1 is SGHKS and CDR2 is YYEKEE (reference sequence). The V segment lost 2 bases and the J segment 7 bases; nucleotides outside the gene matches: 13. This CDR3 comprises 17 residues. The DNA of the CDR3 is TGTGCCAGCAGCTTCAAACCGGGACTAGCGGGTTTCGGGGAGCAGTACTTC. Amino acids: CASSFKPGLAGFGEQYF.

The chain is built from TRBV10-1 and TRBJ1-2; perhaps TRBD1 as D (6 bases). The CDR3 runs to 15 residues. V lost 9 bases to trimming and J lost 7 bases, with 24 bases between them. Looked up from germline, CDR1 is WNHNN and CDR2 is SYGVQD (reference sequence). CDR3 in amino acids: CARASTYRVDSGYTF. CDR3 in DNA: TGCGCCAGGGCCTCCACTTACAGGGTTGACAGTGGCTACACCTTC.